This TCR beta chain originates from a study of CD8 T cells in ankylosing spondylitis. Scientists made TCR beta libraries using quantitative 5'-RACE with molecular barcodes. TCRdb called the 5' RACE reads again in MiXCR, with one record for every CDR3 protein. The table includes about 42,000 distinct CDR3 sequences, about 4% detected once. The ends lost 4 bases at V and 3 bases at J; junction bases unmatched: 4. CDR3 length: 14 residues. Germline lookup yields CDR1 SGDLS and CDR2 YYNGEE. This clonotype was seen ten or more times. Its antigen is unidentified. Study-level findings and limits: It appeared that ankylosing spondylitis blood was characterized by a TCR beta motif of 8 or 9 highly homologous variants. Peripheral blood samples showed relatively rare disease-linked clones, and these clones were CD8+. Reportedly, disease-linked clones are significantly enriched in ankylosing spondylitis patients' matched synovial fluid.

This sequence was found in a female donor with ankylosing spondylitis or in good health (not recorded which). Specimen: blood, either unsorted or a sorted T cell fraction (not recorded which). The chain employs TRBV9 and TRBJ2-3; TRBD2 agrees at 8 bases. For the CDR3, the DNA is TGTGCCAGCAGCTCCCGACTAGCGACAGATACGCAGTATTTT. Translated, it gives CASSSRLATDTQYF.